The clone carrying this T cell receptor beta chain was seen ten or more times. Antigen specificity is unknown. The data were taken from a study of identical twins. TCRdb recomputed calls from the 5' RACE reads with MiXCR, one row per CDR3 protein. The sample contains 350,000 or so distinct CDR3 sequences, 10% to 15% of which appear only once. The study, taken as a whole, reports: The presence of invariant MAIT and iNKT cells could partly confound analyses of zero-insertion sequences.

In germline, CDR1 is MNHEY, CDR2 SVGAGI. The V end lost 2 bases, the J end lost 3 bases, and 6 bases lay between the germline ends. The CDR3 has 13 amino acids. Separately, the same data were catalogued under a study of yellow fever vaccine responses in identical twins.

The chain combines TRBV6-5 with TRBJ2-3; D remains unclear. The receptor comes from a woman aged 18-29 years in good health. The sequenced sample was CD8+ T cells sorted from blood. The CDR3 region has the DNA TGTGCCAGCAGTTACGGGCGGACAGATACGCAGTATTTT. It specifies CASSYGRTDTQYF.